This T cell receptor (beta chain) was obtained from a study of CD8 T cells in Susac syndrome (dated by TCRdb to between 2018 and 2021). Some background on the complete study: Whether CD8+ T cell activation and differentiation in Susac syndrome was antigen driven was tested using repertoire sequencing. The clonality of the CD8+ T cell repertoire was compared across approximately 11 healthy donors, some 14 Susac syndrome patients and 15 multiple sclerosis patients. Beyond this particular receptor, the publication reports: The study acknowledged that relatively few individuals were included in the TCR sequencing and HLA analysis.

Regarding this clonotype: What this receptor recognizes is not known. The junction differs from germline at one of its ends, possibly a read error.

CDR3 length: 13 amino acids, cysteine to phenylalanine. The entry retains the CDR3 DNA only, 39 bases that are in frame from base 1. CDR1 is given as MNHEY and CDR2 as SMNVEV, both from the germline V gene (reference sequence). RNA was extracted using the RNeasy kit, and about 0.5 to 1 ug of the RNA was reverse transcribed with random hexamers. TCR beta CDR3 regions were amplified with the immunoSEQ multiplex PCR assay covering 54 Vbeta and 13 Jbeta segments. PCR amplification bias was corrected using a synthetic template baseline for primer optimization and computational correction. The source study handled its data this way. Only productive sequences were kept, with reads annotated to V, D and J genes according to IMGT and analyzed in immunoSEQ Analyzer. Clonality was computed as one minus Shannon entropy normalized by log2 of the number of productive unique sequences. Public and private clones were assessed among the 100 most prevalent clones of each patient and control. Clones were defined as Susac-specific if absent from the healthy and MS cohorts, from 1052 published viral clones and from other ImmuneACCESS disease sequences. TCRdb reanalyzed the raw reads on its own, using fastp at Q25 for trimming and MiXCR for clone calling, and kept in-frame beta chains. Each CDR3 protein gets just one entry, which takes the most common genes and DNA from the rows behind it. The V and J calls reflect TCRdb's pipeline rather than the authors' work. In all, the sample holds around 150,000 distinct CDR3 sequences, and over 85% of those were seen once. 0.25% to 0.3% of the sample lies in the top ten.

High-throughput TCR beta sequencing profiled peripheral blood CD8+ and CD4+ T cells from healthy donors, Susac syndrome patients and multiple sclerosis patients. Healthy donors were included as age- and sex-matched controls. Bulk CD8+ and CD4+ T cells were purified by magnetic negative isolation, whereas CD8+ TEMRA cells were enriched by FACS. Blood was collected in EDTA tubes and processed within 24 hours, with PBMCs isolated through density gradient centrifugation. PBMCs destined for TCR sequencing were cryopreserved in liquid nitrogen and later thawed in a 37 °C water bath. The sorted or isolated CD4+, CD8+ and CD8+ TEMRA cells had a purity of 90% or higher.

The chain couples TRBV27 to TRBJ1-1; 7 bases in the junction line up with TRBD1. The sequenced sample was CD8+ T cells from PBMCs. The source of this sequence is a human donor in good health. The nucleotides are TGTGCCAGCACCGACGGGACAGCCACTGAGGCTTTCTTT. This encodes CASTDGTATEAFF.